The clone carrying this T cell receptor beta chain was recorded a few times. Its antigen is unidentified. This sample is drawn from a study of blood T cells in healthy people across ages. V lost 6 bases to trimming and J lost 3 bases; unmatched junction nucleotides: 21. Looked up from germline, CDR1 is SQVTM and CDR2 is ANQGSEA. The CDR3 is 18 amino acids. A second PCR of about 7 to 11 cycles used a sample-barcoded 5' primer and a J-beta primer mix. TCRdb re-derived calls from the 5' RACE reads in MiXCR, one entry per CDR3 protein. The sample shows some 780,000 distinct CDR3 sequences, around three fifths of them seen only once. Points from the study as a whole: Greater diversity and more naive CD4+ cells were seen in long-lived donors than in aged donors. Changes in expanded clonotypes were possibly confounded, as the CMV status of donors was unknown.

This sequence joins TRBV29-1 and TRBJ2-3; TRBD2 matches at 7 bases. Source material: blood. The clonotype comes from a man aged 35 to 55 in good health. The CDR3 is CSVAGKTSRAKPTDTQYF. The CDR3 DNA follows: TGCAGCGTCGCCGGGAAGACTAGCCGAGCTAAACCGACAGATACGCAGTATTTT.